The rows below give T cell receptor beta chains drawn from one sample of a study of shared clonotypes between healthy human individuals. Produced via immunoSEQ multiplex PCR; TCRdb's table is partial and in-frame only. The sample yields hundreds of thousands of clones, around four fifths seen once. The sample taken for sequencing was memory CD4+ T cells sorted from blood. The receptors come from a woman in her 30s in good health. Both conserved end residues are part of each CDR3. The D gene is left open where the match is weak. Size values are once, few and many counts, or a class for expanded clones, and some rows have none.

D gene	V gene	clone size	J gene	CDR3 DNA	CDR3 protein
TRBD1	TRBV18	NA	TRBJ2-3	TGTGCCAGTCAACTTTCACCGGGACAGGGTGACGCAGATACGCAGTATTTT	CASQLSPGQGDADTQYF
NA	TRBV19	NA	TRBJ1-2	TGTGCCAGTAGTATAACCCAGGGAGTCTATGGCTACACCTTC	CASSITQGVYGYTF
TRBD1	TRBV30	NA	TRBJ1-1	TGTGCCTGGAGCCGACCGAAACAGGGGGCGTTGTACACTGAAGCTTTCTTT	CAWSRPKQGALYTEAFF
NA	TRBV5-1	NA	TRBJ2-1	TGCGCCAGCACTGGTGCATACAATGAGCAGTTCTTC	CASTGAYNEQFF
NA	TRBV7-6	few	TRBJ1-2	TGTGCCAGCAGCCAAGGTTCCGGGCGCTACACCTTC	CASSQGSGRYTF
NA	TRBV7-2	NA	TRBJ1-1	TGTGCCAGCAGCTTAGGAGCATACACTGAAGCTTTCTTT	CASSLGAYTEAFF
NA	TRBV12-1	NA	TRBJ2-1	TGTGCCAGCAGCTTATTAGCGAACGACAATGAGCAGTTCTTC	CASSLLANDNEQFF
NA	TRBV2	NA	TRBJ2-5	TGTGCCAGCAGCGCCAGCGGTTGGGAGACCCAGTACTTC	CASSASGWETQYF
NA	TRBV18	NA	TRBJ2-5	TGTGCCAGCTCACCAATAAACAGGGACGGCGAGACCCAGTACTTC	CASSPINRDGETQYF
NA	TRBV27	few	TRBJ2-6	TGTGCCAGCAGTATATCCCAGGGGTGGGCCGGGGCCAACGTCCTGACTTTC	CASSISQGWAGANVLTF
NA	TRBV7-2	NA	TRBJ2-7	TGTGCCAGCAGCTTCCTGGTTTTGGGAGGCTACGAGCAGTACTTC	CASSFLVLGGYEQYF
NA	TRBV28	once	TRBJ1-4	TGTGCCAGCAGTTTTTCTCCCGGGGATTCTAATGAAAAACTGTTTTTT	CASSFSPGDSNEKLFF
TRBD1	TRBV29-1	NA	TRBJ1-1	TGCAGCGTCAGGGGGGAGAGGGACGGAGGGACAACTAACACTGAAGCTTTCTTT	CSVRGERDGGTTNTEAFF
NA	TRBV23-1	NA	TRBJ1-1	TGCGCCGGAGGGGGGTCCACTGAAGCTTTCTTT	CAGGGSTEAFF
NA	TRBV5-1	few	TRBJ1-1	TGCGCCAGCAGCTGGGGGGATACGAACACTGAAGCTTTCTTT	CASSWGDTNTEAFF
NA	TRBV2	NA	TRBJ1-4	TGTGCCAGCAGTGCTATGGGACCTGTCGGTGAAAAACTGTTTTTT	CASSAMGPVGEKLFF
TRBD1	TRBV30	NA	TRBJ2-2	TGTGCCTGGAGCCGAGGACAGGGGACCGTCGGGGAGCTGTTTTTT	CAWSRGQGTVGELFF
NA	TRBV5-1	NA	TRBJ2-7	TGCGCCAGCAGCTTGAATTTAGCAAACTACGAGCAGTACTTC	CASSLNLANYEQYF
TRBD2	TRBV30	NA	TRBJ2-7	TGTGCCTGGAGGGGGAGTAGCGGGAGCCGGAGCTCCTACGAGCAGTACTTC	CAWRGSSGSRSSYEQYF
TRBD1	TRBV29-1	NA	TRBJ1-1	TGCAGCGTTTCGGGACAGGGGGCGATTGAAGCTTTCTTT	CSVSGQGAIEAFF
NA	TRBV29-1	NA	TRBJ1-1	TGCAGCGGCCGGGTCCCCATGAACACTGAAGCTTTCTTT	CSGRVPMNTEAFF
TRBD2	TRBV7-9	NA	TRBJ2-1	TGTGCCAGCAGGCCAGCGGGAGGGCCCTACAATGAGCAGTTCTTC	CASRPAGGPYNEQFF
TRBD1	TRBV6-1	NA	TRBJ2-2	TGTGCCAGCAGAGCCGGGACAGGGGACACCGGGGAGCTGTTTTTT	CASRAGTGDTGELFF
TRBD1	TRBV19	NA	TRBJ2-2	TGTGCCAGTTATCAGGGGGCACAGAACACCGGGGAGCTGTTTTTT	CASYQGAQNTGELFF
TRBD1	TRBV25-1	few	TRBJ1-5	TGTGCCAGCAGGGGACAGGGTGGGGATAGCAATCAGCCCCAGCATTTT	CASRGQGGDSNQPQHF
TRBD2	TRBV2	few	TRBJ2-5	TGTGCCAGCTCGGCATCGCGGGAGCTTAGGGAGACCCAGTACTTC	CASSASRELRETQYF
NA	TRBV15	NA	TRBJ2-1	TGTGCCACCAGCAGACCGCGGACGGGGGAGCAGTTCTTC	CATSRPRTGEQFF
TRBD2	TRBV4-1	NA	TRBJ2-1	TGCGCCAGCAGCCAATTACTAGCGGCCTACAATGAGCAGTTCTTC	CASSQLLAAYNEQFF
NA	TRBV28	NA	TRBJ2-5	TGTGCCAGCAGGCCTGCGCAAGTAGGAAAAGAGACCCAGTACTTC	CASRPAQVGKETQYF
TRBD2	TRBV5-1	NA	TRBJ2-3	TGCGCCAGCAGCTTGGTAGCGGGTGGGACAGATACGCAGTATTTT	CASSLVAGGTDTQYF
TRBD1	TRBV2	NA	TRBJ1-2	TGTGCCACGCGGACAGGGACATATGACTATGGCTACACCTTC	CATRTGTYDYGYTF
NA	TRBV25-1	NA	TRBJ2-7	TGTGCCAGCAGTGACCCCACCTACGAGCAGTACTTC	CASSDPTYEQYF
NA	TRBV27	NA	TRBJ1-5	TGTGCCAGCAGTTTAGTGGTGGGAAGTCTACGGAGCAATCAGCCCCAGCATTTT	CASSLVVGSLRSNQPQHF
NA	TRBV25-1	NA	TRBJ2-4	TGTGCCAGCAAGGGTGAGAGAAACATTCAGTACTTC	CASKGERNIQYF
NA	TRBV25-1	NA	TRBJ2-1	TGTGCCAGCGATAGAGGGGACTCCCCGAATGAGCAGTTCTTC	CASDRGDSPNEQFF
NA	TRBV28	NA	TRBJ2-7	TGTGCCAGCAGTTTGCCCCTGGGGGGTTACGAGCAGTACTTC	CASSLPLGGYEQYF
NA	TRBV30	NA	TRBJ2-5	TGTGCCTGGAGTGTACGAGGTCAAGAGACCCAGTACTTC	CAWSVRGQETQYF
NA	TRBV10-1	NA	TRBJ2-3	TGCGCCAGCAGACCGGGACTGGCTAGCACAGATACGCAGTATTTT	CASRPGLASTDTQYF
NA	TRBV7-9	NA	TRBJ2-3	TGTGCCAGCAGCTTAGCGCAGAGCGCAGATACGCAGTATTTT	CASSLAQSADTQYF
NA	TRBV25-1	NA	TRBJ2-5	TGTGCCAGCAGTGAATCTCAGTCGTACCAAGAGACCCAGTACTTC	CASSESQSYQETQYF